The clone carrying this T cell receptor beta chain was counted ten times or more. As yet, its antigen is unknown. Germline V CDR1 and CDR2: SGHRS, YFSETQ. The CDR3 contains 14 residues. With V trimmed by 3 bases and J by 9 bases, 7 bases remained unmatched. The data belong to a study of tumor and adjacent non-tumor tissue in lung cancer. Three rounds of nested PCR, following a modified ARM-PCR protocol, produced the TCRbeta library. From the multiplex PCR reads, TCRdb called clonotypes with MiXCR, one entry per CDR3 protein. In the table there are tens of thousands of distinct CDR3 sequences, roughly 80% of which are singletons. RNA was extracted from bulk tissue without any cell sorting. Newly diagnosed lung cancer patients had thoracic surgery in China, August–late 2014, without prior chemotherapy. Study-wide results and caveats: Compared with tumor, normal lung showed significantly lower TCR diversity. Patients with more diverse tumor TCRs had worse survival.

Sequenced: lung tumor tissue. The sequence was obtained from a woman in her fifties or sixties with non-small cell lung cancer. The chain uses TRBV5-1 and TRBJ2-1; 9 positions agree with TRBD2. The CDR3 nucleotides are TGCGCCAGCAGCTACGCGGGAGGGCCGAGTGAGCAGTTCTTC. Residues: CASSYAGGPSEQFF.